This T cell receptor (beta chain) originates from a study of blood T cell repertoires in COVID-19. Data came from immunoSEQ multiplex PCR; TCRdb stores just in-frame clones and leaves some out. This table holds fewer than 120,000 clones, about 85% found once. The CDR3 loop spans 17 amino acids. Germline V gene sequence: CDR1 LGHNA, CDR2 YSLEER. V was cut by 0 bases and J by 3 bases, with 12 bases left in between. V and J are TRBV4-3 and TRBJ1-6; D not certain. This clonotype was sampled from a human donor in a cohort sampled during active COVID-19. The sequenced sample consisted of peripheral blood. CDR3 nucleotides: TGCGCCAGCAGCCAAGATGTAAACTCTAACTATAATTCACCCCTCCACTTT. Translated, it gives CASSQDVNSNYNSPLHF.